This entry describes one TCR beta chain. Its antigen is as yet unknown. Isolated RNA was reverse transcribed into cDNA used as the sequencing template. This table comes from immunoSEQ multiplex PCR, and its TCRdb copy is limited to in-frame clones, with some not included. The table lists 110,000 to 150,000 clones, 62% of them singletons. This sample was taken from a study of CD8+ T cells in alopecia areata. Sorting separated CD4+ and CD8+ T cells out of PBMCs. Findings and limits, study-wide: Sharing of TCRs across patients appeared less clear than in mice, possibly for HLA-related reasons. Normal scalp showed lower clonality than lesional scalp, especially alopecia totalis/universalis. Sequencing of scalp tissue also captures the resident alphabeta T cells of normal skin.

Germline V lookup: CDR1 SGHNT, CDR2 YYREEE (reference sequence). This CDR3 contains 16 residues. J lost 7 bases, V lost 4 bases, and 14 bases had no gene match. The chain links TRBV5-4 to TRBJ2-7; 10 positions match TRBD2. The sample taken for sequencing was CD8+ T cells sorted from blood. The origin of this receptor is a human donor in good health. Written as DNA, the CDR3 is TGTGCCAGCAGCCTCGAAGGCCTAGCGGGAGTGAGAGAGCAGTACTTC. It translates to CASSLEGLAGVREQYF. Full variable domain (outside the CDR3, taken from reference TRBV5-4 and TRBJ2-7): ETGVTQSPTHLIKTRGQQVTLRCSSQSGHNTVSWYQQALGQGPQFIFQYYREEENGRGNFPPRFSGLQFPNYSSELNVNALELDDSALYLCASSLEGLAGVREQYFGPGTRLTVT.